Each of the 20 T cell receptor beta chains below was sequenced from the same sample in a study of OX40 agonist ivuxolimab in advanced cancers. The method was immunoSEQ multiplex PCR; TCRdb's version includes in-frame clones alone and lacks a portion of them. The data contain approximately 82,000 clones, about 88% of them singletons. The sample in question was CD4+ or CD8+ T cells sorted from blood, obtained in a trial of the OX40 agonist ivuxolimab. All receptors come from an adult with an advanced solid tumor such as melanoma, head and neck, liver or kidney cancer.

The chain is built from TRBV6-1 and TRBJ2-5; no definite D call. Germline V CDR1 and CDR2: MNHNS, SASEGT. The V and J ends lost 2 bases and 5 bases respectively, with 3 bases between them. The CDR3 covers 11 residues. The CDR3: CASSESETQYF. The CDR3 bases are TGTGCCAGCAGTGAATCGGAGACCCAGTACTTC.

The chain uses TRBV28 and TRBJ1-5, with 8 positions matching TRBD1. The CDR3 has 15 amino acids. V was pared by 6 bases and J by 9 bases, with 13 bases of the junction left unmatched. Germline-derived CDR1 and CDR2 are MDHEN and SYDVKM. The CDR3 loop reads CASSPGTGAGWPQHF. The CDR3 DNA is TGTGCCAGCAGCCCTGGGACAGGCGCGGGTTGGCCCCAGCATTTT.

The gene calls are TRBV7-9 and TRBJ1-4; D uncertain. The CDR3 sequence is 14 residues long. Germline loops: CDR1 SEHNR, CDR2 FQNEAQ (reference sequence). Trimming pared 5 bases from V and 0 bases from J, leaving 7 bases between. In DNA, the CDR3 is TGTGCCAGCAGCCGGGCCACAACTAATGAAAAACTGTTTTTT. Translation: CASSRATTNEKLFF.

CDR3: CASSPSGISSTDTQYF. The CDR3 nucleotides read TGTGCCAGCAGTCCTAGCGGAATTTCTAGCACAGATACGCAGTATTTT. The genes are TRBV27 and TRBJ2-3, with 7 bases aligning to TRBD2. Germline loops: CDR1 MNHEY, CDR2 SMNVEV (reference sequence). CDR3 length: 16 residues. Trimming took 5 bases from V and 0 from J; bases not matched to a gene: 8.

The chain couples TRBV30 to TRBJ2-1, with a possible D match to TRBD2 (6 bases). The V end was cut by 2 bases, the J end by 9 bases, with 14 bases between. Germline V gene sequence: CDR1 GTSNPN, CDR2 SVGIG (reference sequence). There are 13 residues in the CDR3. In DNA form, the CDR3 reads TGTGCCTGGAGTACCCCCCATAGCGGTGAGCAGTTCTTC. Translating gives CAWSTPHSGEQFF.

This chain links TRBV5-1 with TRBJ2-1; 7 bases are a match to TRBD2. The germline V gene encodes CDR1 SGHRS and CDR2 YFSETQ. CDR3 length equals 15 residues. V was clipped by 4 bases and J by 1 base; unmatched bases: 5. This CDR3 is CASSPLAGSYNEQFF. CDR3 sequence (DNA): TGCGCCAGCAGCCCCTTAGCGGGTTCCTACAATGAGCAGTTCTTC.

This chain links TRBV18 with TRBJ2-3; D is possibly TRBD2 (6 bases). The CDR3 contains 14 residues. From germline, CDR1 is KGHSH and CDR2 LQKENI. Trimming removed 3 bases from V and 4 bases from J, with 11 bases in between. The CDR3: CASSPEGSADTQYF. DNA of the CDR3: TGTGCCAGCTCACCGGAGGGGAGCGCAGATACGCAGTATTTT.

This clone was recorded a few times. The V call is TRBV5-1, the J call TRBJ2-5, with 7 positions matching TRBD1. CDR1 SGHRS and CDR2 YFSETQ come from the germline V gene. This CDR3 is built from 15 residues. The V and J ends lost 3 bases and 5 bases, in that order; junction bases with no gene match: 10. Here the CDR3 reads CASSSAGTVDETQYF. The CDR3 bases are TGCGCCAGCAGCTCCGCCGGGACAGTGGATGAGACCCAGTACTTC.

The rearrangement links TRBV2 to TRBJ2-3; D remains unclear. This CDR3 region has 11 residues. Trimming removed 7 bases from V and 2 bases from J, with 4 bases in between. Looked up from germline, CDR1 is SNHLY and CDR2 is FYNNEI. In DNA, the CDR3 is TGTGCCAGCACCTACACAGATACGCAGTATTTT. Translation: CASTYTDTQYF.

V gene TRBV5-1 combines with J gene TRBJ1-2; 9 nucleotides agree with TRBD1. The junction had 2 bases not matched to a gene; V was cut back by 0 bases and J by 8 bases. There are 13 residues in the CDR3. CDR1 is SGHRS, CDR2 YFSETQ, per germline. Here the CDR3 DNA reads TGCGCCAGCAGCTTGGACAGGGGGCAGGGCTACACCTTC. This translates into CASSLDRGQGYTF.

V is TRBV21-1 and J is TRBJ1-5. TRBV21-1 is a known pseudogene. This CDR3 has 14 amino acids. Here the CDR3 reads CAPEVKGVNQPQHF. CDR3 sequence (DNA): TGTGCCCCGGAGGTCAAGGGTGTCAATCAGCCCCAGCATTTT.

This rearrangement joins TRBV29-1 to TRBJ1-1, with D unresolved. Deletions cut 5 bases from V and 1 base from J, with 8 bases between. The germline gives CDR1 SQVTM, CDR2 ANQGSEA. The CDR3 runs to 12 residues. The CDR3 sequence is CSVSPGNTEAFF. The DNA for the CDR3 is TGCAGCGTTTCCCCGGGGAACACTGAAGCTTTCTTT. Together with reference TRBV29-1 and TRBJ1-1, the CDR3 gives the full variable domain: SAVISQKPSRDICQRGTSLTIQCQVDSQVTMMFWYRQQPGQSLTLIATANQGSEATYESGFVIDKFPISRPNLTFSTLTVSNMSPEDSSIYLCSVSPGNTEAFFGQGTRLTVV.

The rearrangement uses TRBV11-3 and TRBJ2-5, with D maybe TRBD1 (6 bases). CDR1 and CDR2 (germline): SGHNT, YENEEA. V lost 2 bases to trimming and J lost 5 bases, with 18 bases between them. CDR3 length equals 16 residues. CDR3 nucleotide sequence: TGTGCCAGCAGCTTAAGACAGGCCCTATCCGGGGAGACCCAGTACTTC. Residues: CASSLRQALSGETQYF.

This chain connects TRBV12-5 to TRBJ2-7; unclear D gene. V was clipped by 0 bases and J by 4 bases, with 10 bases between them. The CDR3 length is 14 residues. Germline assignment: CDR1 LGHNT and CDR2 FRNRAP. In DNA form, the CDR3 reads TGTGCTAGTGGTTTGGTAAAGAATCCTTACGAGCAGTACTTC. Its translation is CASGLVKNPYEQYF.

This clone is a singleton in its sample. This sequence joins TRBV28 and TRBJ2-4; 9 nucleotides align to TRBD2. V dropped 5 bases and J dropped 9; count of bases not matched to a gene: 17. Germline V gene sequence: CDR1 MDHEN, CDR2 SYDVKM. The CDR3 has 17 residues. The CDR3 here is CASSVPDMAGGPGIQYF. The CDR3 coding sequence is TGTGCCAGCAGTGTCCCTGATATGGCGGGAGGGCCGGGCATTCAGTACTTC. Complete variable domain (other parts from reference TRBV28 and TRBJ2-4): DVKVTQSSRYLVKRTGEKVFLECVQDMDHENMFWYRQDPGLGLRLIYFSYDVKMKEKGDIPEGYSVSREKKERFSLILESASTNQTSMYLCASSVPDMAGGPGIQYFGAGTRLSVL.

The chain is built from TRBV6-1 and TRBJ2-1, with unresolved D. The CDR3 sequence is 14 residues long. The germline CDR1 and CDR2 sequences are MNHNS and SASEGT. V lost 8 bases and J lost 5, with 16 bases in between. CDR3 DNA sequence: TGTGCCAGCGTGGCGGAGTTTCCGAACAATGAGCAGTTCTTC. It codes for CASVAEFPNNEQFF.

The chain carries TRBV2 and TRBJ2-7, with unresolved D. This CDR3 region has 13 residues. CDR1 and CDR2 from the germline V gene are SNHLY and FYNNEI. V gave up 4 bases and J gave up 3 bases, with 10 bases separating them. In nucleotides, the CDR3 is TGTGCCAGCAGTGGATGGGCGGACTACGAGCAGTACTTC. It specifies CASSGWADYEQYF.

The chain combines TRBV18 with TRBJ2-5, with unresolved D. V lost 5 bases and J 4 bases, leaving 8 bases between the germline ends. Germline V gene sequence: CDR1 KGHSH, CDR2 LQKENI. This CDR3 has 12 amino acids. The CDR3 DNA is TGTGCCAGCTCATCCAATCTAGAGACCCAGTACTTC. Its protein is CASSSNLETQYF.

The chain links TRBV27 to TRBJ2-4; maybe TRBD1 (5 bases). This CDR3 has 15 residues. Germline assignment: CDR1 MNHEY and CDR2 SMNVEV (reference sequence). Trimming removed 3 bases at V and 5 bases at J, with 14 bases between. This chain's CDR3 is CASSLADTVQNIQYF. CDR3 DNA sequence: TGTGCCAGCAGTTTGGCGGACACGGTCCAAAACATTCAGTACTTC.

The CDR3 sequence is CASSPTRQNYGYTF. Written as DNA, the CDR3 is TGTGCCAGCAGCCCGACGCGACAGAACTATGGCTACACCTTC. The V gene is TRBV7-8, the J gene TRBJ1-2, with D maybe TRBD1 (5 bases). The CDR3 runs to 14 residues. The V end was cut by 5 bases, the J end by 2 bases, with 12 bases between. CDR1 is SGHVS, CDR2 FQNEAQ, per germline.